This TCR beta chain derives from a study of neurological immune-mediated disorders. Study details: The disease course was relapsing-remitting in some 31 and secondary progressive in about 9% of the 34 multiple sclerosis patients.

The length of the CDR3 is 13 residues. The germline V gene encodes CDR1 SGHRS and CDR2 YFSETQ. Trimming left V 5 bases short and J 0 bases short, with 8 bases between. This clonotype was counted many times. No antigen is known for it. General observations from the study: In HTLV-1-associated myelopathy, TCR clonal expansion was greatest, whereas multiple sclerosis had the least, falling below healthy controls. CDR3 amino acid sequences found in expanded clones were never shared across subjects, suggesting private repertoires in all groups.

5'RACE with 10-nucleotide random UMIs generated the cDNA. TCRdb reanalysed the 5' RACE reads using MiXCR and keeps one entry per CDR3 protein. The table has approximately 100,000 distinct CDR3 sequences, approximately 3.5% seen once. V usage is TRBV5-1 and J usage is TRBJ1-1, with no clear D. The sequenced sample was PBMCs. This clonotype was sampled from a woman in her forties or fifties with multiple sclerosis. CDR3 DNA sequence: TGCGCCAGCAGGATGGAGCTGAACACTGAAGCTTTCTTT. It yields the protein CASRMELNTEAFF.